These T cell receptor beta chains were read from a single sample in a study of cytomegalovirus exposure and HLA in healthy donors. Profiling relied on immunoSEQ multiplex PCR, and the TCRdb table lists in-frame clones only, not all of them. The sample records fewer than 200,000 clones, about 80% being singletons. Sequenced material: PBMCs. These receptors were collected from a woman aged 50 to 60 in good health and CMV-seropositive. CDR3s include the opening cysteine and the closing phenylalanine or tryptophan. Fields, in order: V gene, clone size, CDR3 protein. The listing skips clone size in some rows; elsewhere it reads once, few, many or a size class.

V gene: TRBV7-6; clone size: -; CDR3 protein: CASSFPRTGLAETQYF
V gene: TRBV5-4; clone size: -; CDR3 protein: CASSPRSGNTEAFF
V gene: TRBV27; clone size: -; CDR3 protein: CASSLLDTNYGYTF
V gene: TRBV7-7; clone size: -; CDR3 protein: CASSLFGGRPDTQYF
V gene: TRBV27; clone size: -; CDR3 protein: CASSPIILAGTGANVLTF
V gene: TRBV2; clone size: -; CDR3 protein: CASSELPPDTEAFF
V gene: TRBV12-5; clone size: -; CDR3 protein: CASGFGGATYEQYF
V gene: TRBV7-6; clone size: -; CDR3 protein: CASSPSVRGKEKLFF
V gene: TRBV4-2; clone size: -; CDR3 protein: CASSQGGTSGADTQYF
V gene: TRBV7-9; clone size: -; CDR3 protein: CASSLAAYRSRGTQYF
V gene: TRBV19; clone size: -; CDR3 protein: CASSIAVNSPLHF
V gene: TRBV4-3; clone size: -; CDR3 protein: CASSPWGGGLQRSGYTF
V gene: TRBV13; clone size: -; CDR3 protein: CASSQSGLADTDTQYF
V gene: TRBV7-2; clone size: -; CDR3 protein: CASSFLGGLNTEAFF
V gene: TRBV6-6; clone size: -; CDR3 protein: CASIQREGNEQYF
V gene: TRBV5-1; clone size: few; CDR3 protein: CASSFFQGAPYEQFF
V gene: TRBV4-2; clone size: few; CDR3 protein: CASSQKSVRDRKSDTQYF
V gene: TRBV28; clone size: -; CDR3 protein: CASSLTDRGEQYF
V gene: TRBV2; clone size: -; CDR3 protein: CASSKTGAEIDGYTF
V gene: TRBV9; clone size: -; CDR3 protein: CASSVRTEETQYF
V gene: TRBV14; clone size: -; CDR3 protein: CASSQDRGDTQYF
V gene: TRBV5-1; clone size: -; CDR3 protein: CASSPRTGGEAFF
V gene: TRBV7-8; clone size: -; CDR3 protein: CASSLFVSTGANVLTF
V gene: TRBV7-6; clone size: -; CDR3 protein: CASSLAGGSDEQYF
V gene: TRBV10-3; clone size: once; CDR3 protein: CAISPLGKGPNSPLHF
V gene: TRBV10-1; clone size: -; CDR3 protein: CASSPGTNPYNEQFF
V gene: TRBV19; clone size: -; CDR3 protein: CASSRRGAGNTDTQYF
V gene: TRBV15; clone size: -; CDR3 protein: CATSRDGSPLHF
V gene: TRBV7-9; clone size: -; CDR3 protein: CASIPPGGWADTQYF
V gene: TRBV5-6; clone size: -; CDR3 protein: CASSPRGAGETQYF
V gene: TRBV27; clone size: -; CDR3 protein: CASSYSPGQGTMNTEAFF
V gene: TRBV19; clone size: -; CDR3 protein: CASSMLAGGPSTQYF
V gene: TRBV6-5; clone size: few; CDR3 protein: CASNPQGLAGGEQYF
V gene: TRBV9; clone size: -; CDR3 protein: CASSVGERELEKLFF